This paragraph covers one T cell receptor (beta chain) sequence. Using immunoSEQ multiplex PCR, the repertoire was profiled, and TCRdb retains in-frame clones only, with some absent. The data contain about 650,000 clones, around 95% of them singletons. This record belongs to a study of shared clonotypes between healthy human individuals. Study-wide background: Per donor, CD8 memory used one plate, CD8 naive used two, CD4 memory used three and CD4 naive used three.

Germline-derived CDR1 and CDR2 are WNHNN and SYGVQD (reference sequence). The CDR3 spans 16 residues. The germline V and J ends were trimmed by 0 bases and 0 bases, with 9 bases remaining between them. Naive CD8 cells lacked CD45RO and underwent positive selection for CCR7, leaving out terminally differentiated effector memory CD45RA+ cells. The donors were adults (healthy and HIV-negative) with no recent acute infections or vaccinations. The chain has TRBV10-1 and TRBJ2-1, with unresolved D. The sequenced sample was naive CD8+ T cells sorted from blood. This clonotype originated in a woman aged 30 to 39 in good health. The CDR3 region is CASSESTPYSYNEQFF. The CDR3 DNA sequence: TGCGCCAGCAGTGAGTCGACACCGTACTCCTACAATGAGCAGTTCTTC.